The TCR beta chain under discussion was sequenced for a study of cytomegalovirus exposure and HLA in healthy donors. General observations from the study: Most sequenced TCRs were rare (though some public TCRs occurred in many donors). Investigators reported 150 to 200 TCR beta chains as tied to cytomegalovirus. According to a subsequent analysis, TCR clusters from the first cohort were inclined to appear together in the 120 validation repertoires.

A word on this clone: No antigen is known for it.

The donors were part of the validation cohort, which consisted of about 130 subjects and was separate from the first cohort of 600 to 850 subjects. CDR3 length: 17 residues. The germline V and J ends were trimmed by 3 bases and 2 bases, with 18 bases remaining between them. From germline, CDR1 is MGHRA and CDR2 YSYEKL. Method: immunoSEQ multiplex PCR; TCRdb's copy keeps in-frame clones and lacks some. The sample lists about 71,000 clones, roughly 94% occurring once. This clonotype was obtained from a man aged 18-30 years in good health and CMV-seropositive. Sequences were obtained from PBMCs. The chain employs TRBV4-1 and TRBJ2-3; TRBD2 might be the D (6 bases). In DNA, the CDR3 is TGCGCCAGCAGCCATCCCACTGGCGGGGTACACACAGATACGCAGTATTTT. Encoded protein: CASSHPTGGVHTDTQYF.